One T cell receptor (beta chain) is described in this entry. As yet, its antigen is unknown. This entry comes from a study of T cell responses to AZD1222 COVID-19 vaccine. Broader study findings: Repertoires were sampled only after the peak T cell response. When two AZD1222 doses had been given, Spike-specific TCR breadth and depth rose. A mostly white British donor set with more females was recruited, and clonal diversity was possibly underestimated.

It was second doses at about 4 or about 12 weeks that were pooled. This CDR3 has 15 residues. Germline CDR1 is MGHRA and CDR2 is YSYEKL. The V and J ends lost 4 bases and 8 bases respectively, with 15 bases between them. Clones were sequenced by immunoSEQ multiplex PCR, and TCRdb holds only the in-frame ones, with some missing. The sample shows around 200,000 clones, 94% of them seen only once. This clonotype was sampled from an adult who received the AZD1222 COVID-19 vaccine. The sequenced sample was peripheral blood, obtained 28 days after the second AZD1222 dose. The genes are TRBV4-1 and TRBJ1-6; no clear D. The CDR3 loop is CASSPGPVRDSPLHF. The CDR3, as DNA: TGCGCCAGCAGCCCCGGGCCAGTACGCGATTCACCCCTCCACTTT.